A single sample is the source of the 13 T cell receptor beta chains below, sequenced in a study of control samples from healthy donors and cancer patients. TCRdb's table, derived via immunoSEQ multiplex PCR, lists solely in-frame clones and lacks some. The sample has approximately 120,000 clones; roughly 84% are singletons. Sequences were obtained from blood. Receptors originate from a man aged 18 to 35 in good health.

This chain links TRBV10-2 with TRBJ1-3; D gene uncertain. Trimming stripped 3 bases from V and 5 bases from J, with 5 bases between. The CDR3 runs 12 residues. The V gene's germline CDR1 is WSHSY and CDR2 SAAADI. The CDR3 DNA sequence: TGCGCCAGCAGTGATTCAAGAAACACCATATATTTT. This encodes CASSDSRNTIYF.

Remarks on this clone: A clone one base away is much larger, so this may be a read error. V usage is TRBV5-1 and J usage is TRBJ1-2; TRBD1 aligns across 9 bases. This CDR3 region has 15 residues. The germline CDR1 and CDR2 sequences are SGHRS and YFSETQ. The V and J ends lost 0 bases and 8 bases, in that order; junction bases with no gene match: 8. The CDR3 loop reads CASSLAGTGSEGYTF. CDR3 nucleotides: TGCGCCAGCAGCTTGGCGGGGACAGGGAGCGAGGGCTACACCTTC.

The chain has TRBV5-1 and TRBJ1-4, with 8 bases fitting TRBD1. In germline, CDR1 is SGHRS, CDR2 YFSETQ. The CDR3 sequence is 16 residues long. The V and J ends lost 4 bases and 1 base, in that order; junction bases with no gene match: 6. The CDR3 sequence: CASSQGQGRTNEKLFF. In DNA form, the CDR3 reads TGCGCCAGCAGCCAAGGACAGGGAAGAACTAATGAAAAACTGTTTTTT.

The chain combines TRBV4-2 with TRBJ2-1; D not certain. CDR3 length: 13 amino acids. Germline CDR1 reads LGHNA; CDR2 reads YNFKEQ. With 4 bases removed from V and 7 bases from J, the gap between germline ends came to 11 bases. The CDR3 region is CASSRLQGNEQFF. In DNA, the CDR3 is TGTGCCAGCAGCCGGCTTCAAGGGAATGAGCAGTTCTTC.

The genes are TRBV5-1 and TRBJ1-5; D possibly corresponds to TRBD1 (5 bases). Trimming left V 3 bases short and J 2 bases short, with 15 bases between. The germline gives CDR1 SGHRS, CDR2 YFSETQ. The CDR3 length is 16 residues. CDR3 protein: CASSSGSGGGNQPQHF. CDR3 DNA sequence: TGCGCCAGCAGCTCGGGGTCGGGGGGAGGCAATCAGCCCCAGCATTTT.

The chain combines TRBV6-4 with TRBJ2-3, with D possibly TRBD1 on 6 matching bases. With 3 bases removed from V and 4 bases from J, the gap between germline ends came to 17 bases. The CDR3 is 16 residues long. The V gene's germline CDR1 is MRHNA and CDR2 SNTAGT. For the CDR3, the DNA is TGTGCCAGCAGTGAAGGGGTAGGGGGAAGCTCAGATACGCAGTATTTT. It yields the protein CASSEGVGGSSDTQYF.

The genes are TRBV4-1 and TRBJ2-3; 8 nucleotides match TRBD1. The CDR3 length is 16 residues. The germline V gene has CDR1 MGHRA and CDR2 YSYEKL. V shed 4 bases, J shed 3 bases, and the junction held 9 bases outside the gene matches. CDR3 sequence (DNA): TGCGCCAGCAGCCGCGAGACAGGGGTTGATACAGATACGCAGTATTTT. Encoded protein: CASSRETGVDTDTQYF.

This CDR3 reads CASRKTGSTNIQYF. The CDR3 region has the DNA TGTGCCAGCAGAAAGACAGGGTCGACAAACATTCAGTACTTC. The chain uses TRBV11-2 and TRBJ2-4; TRBD1 matches 7 bases. The trim removed 6 bases at V and 6 bases at J, leaving 8 bases unmatched. From germline, CDR1 is SGHAT and CDR2 FQNNGV. The CDR3 spans 14 residues.

DNA of the CDR3: TGTGCCAGCAGCGTAGTTGAGACAGGGATTTACGAGCAGTACTTC. Translating gives CASSVVETGIYEQYF. The V and J genes are TRBV9 and TRBJ2-7; 7 nucleotides align to TRBD1. The germline V gene has CDR1 SGDLS and CDR2 YYNGEE. The CDR3 is 15 residues long. The J segment lost 4 bases and the V segment lost 0 bases, leaving 7 bases of the junction unmatched.

V usage is TRBV21-1 and J usage is TRBJ1-6; the table calls TRBD1, which could not be checked here. TRBV21-1 is a pseudogene. CDR3 length: 15 residues. The CDR3 loop reads CASSKVQENNSPLHF. The DNA of the CDR3 is TGTGCCAGCAGCAAAGTTCAGGAAAATAATTCACCCCTCCACTTT.

V gene TRBV9 combines with J gene TRBJ2-7; 10 bases match TRBD2. The V gene's germline CDR1 is SGDLS and CDR2 YYNGEE. The CDR3 has 16 residues. The J segment lost 0 bases and the V segment lost 2 bases, leaving 5 bases of the junction unmatched. The CDR3 region has the DNA TGTGCCAGCAGCGTTCAAGCGGGAGGGTCCTCCTACGAGCAGTACTTC. Its translation: CASSVQAGGSSYEQYF.

This chain joins TRBV24-1 and TRBJ2-3; D tentatively fits TRBD1 or TRBD2 (6 bases each). This CDR3 is 15 amino acids long. Germline V gives CDR1 KGHDR, CDR2 SFDVKD. V lost 6 bases and J 3 bases, leaving 15 bases between the germline ends. The CDR3 DNA sequence: TGTGCCACCAGTACCGCAAAGGGGGGAACAGATACGCAGTATTTT. Its protein is CATSTAKGGTDTQYF.

The chain employs TRBV19 and TRBJ1-2; D unclear. The CDR3 totals 15 residues. V dropped 2 bases and J dropped 3 bases, with 13 bases sitting between them. Germline V gene lookup returns CDR1 LNHDA and CDR2 SQIVND (reference sequence). CDR3 DNA: TGTGCCAGTAGTATAACCCAGGATACGGACTATGGCTACACCTTC. It translates to CASSITQDTDYGYTF.